This passage covers 16 T cell receptor beta chains from one sample sequenced in a study of shared clonotypes between healthy human individuals. Positive CCR7 selection of CD45RO-negative cells yielded the naive CD8 cells, and terminally differentiated effector memory CD45RA+ cells were excluded. Data came from immunoSEQ multiplex PCR; TCRdb stores just in-frame clones and leaves some out. The table has hundreds of thousands of clones, nearly 95% seen once. Sequences were obtained from naive CD8+ T cells sorted from blood. The receptors originated from a man aged 25-40 years in good health.

The chain joins TRBV6-4 to TRBJ2-6; possible D gene TRBD1, 5 bases. V was pared by 2 bases and J by 2 bases, with 7 bases between. From germline, CDR1 is MRHNA and CDR2 SNTAGT. The CDR3 consists of 15 residues. DNA of the CDR3: TGTGCCAGCAGTGACAGGGGCGCTGGGGCCAACGTCCTGACTTTC. Amino acid sequence: CASSDRGAGANVLTF.

This clone turned up a few times. The J gene is TRBJ2-7, the V gene TRBV7-9; D might be TRBD2 (6 bases). The CDR3 has 14 amino acids. The germline V gene has CDR1 SEHNR and CDR2 FQNEAQ (reference sequence). Trimming shortened V by 2 bases and J by 3 bases, and 11 bases separated the two germline ends. As DNA, the CDR3 is TGTGCCAGCAGCTTAATGGGGAGGCACTACGAGCAGTACTTC. It codes for CASSLMGRHYEQYF.

The genes are TRBV29-1 and TRBJ2-2; possible D gene TRBD2, 7 bases. V lost 4 bases and J lost 3, with 15 bases in between. The germline gives CDR1 SQVTM, CDR2 ANQGSEA. There are 15 residues in the CDR3. The CDR3 reads CSVVGGPLDTGELFF. The CDR3 region has the DNA TGCAGCGTTGTGGGGGGGCCCCTAGACACCGGGGAGCTGTTTTTT.

The chain has TRBV5-1 and TRBJ2-3; TRBD1 matches at 9 bases. This CDR3 is 15 amino acids long. Germline lookup yields CDR1 SGHRS and CDR2 YFSETQ. J lost 2 bases, V lost 4 bases, and 5 bases had no gene match. CDR3 coding DNA: TGCGCCAGCAGCCCGGGACAGGGATACACAGATACGCAGTATTTT. Translated: CASSPGQGYTDTQYF.

The CDR3, as DNA: TGCGCCAGCGCCACCTCTCAGGGAGAGGACTATGGCTACACCTTC. It is translated as CASATSQGEDYGYTF. V and J are TRBV10-1 and TRBJ1-2, with D possibly being TRBD1 (5 bases). The CDR3 loop spans 15 amino acids. Germline-derived CDR1 and CDR2 are WNHNN and SYGVQD (reference sequence). Trimming stripped 8 bases from V and 3 bases from J, with 19 bases between.

The chain links TRBV9 to TRBJ2-7; possibly TRBD1 or TRBD2 for D (5 bases each). CDR1 and CDR2 from the germline V gene are SGDLS and YYNGEE. V was pared by 3 bases and J by 2 bases, with 12 bases between. The CDR3 has 14 amino acids. The CDR3 DNA sequence: TGTGCCAGCAGCGGAGGGGACGGAACCTACGAGCAGTACTTC. As protein: CASSGGDGTYEQYF.

V is TRBV5-5 and J is TRBJ2-1; 8 positions agree with TRBD2. V lost 4 bases, J lost 6 bases, and 9 bases stayed unmatched. Germline V gene lookup returns CDR1 SGHKS and CDR2 YYEKEE (reference sequence). CDR3 length: 15 amino acids. CDR3 amino acids: CASSPGGREFNEQFF. The CDR3 DNA sequence: TGTGCCAGCAGCCCGGGGGGGCGGGAGTTCAATGAGCAGTTCTTC. The full variable domain, rest sourced from reference TRBV5-5 and TRBJ2-1, is DAGVTQSPTHLIKTRGQQVTLRCSPISGHKSVSWYQQVLGQGPQFIFQYYEKEERGRGNFPDRFSARQFPNYSSELNVNALLLGDSALYLCASSPGGREFNEQFFGPGTRLTVL.

The chain uses TRBV28 and TRBJ2-1, with 11 bases aligning to TRBD2. Per germline, CDR1 MDHEN and CDR2 SYDVKM. The CDR3 contains 14 residues. V was clipped by 6 bases and J by 2 bases; unmatched bases: 0. The CDR3 is CASRGLAAYNEQFF. For the CDR3, the DNA is TGTGCCAGCAGGGGACTAGCGGCCTACAATGAGCAGTTCTTC.

The V gene is TRBV7-6, the J gene TRBJ2-2; possibly TRBD2 for D (6 bases). V lost 5 bases to trimming and J lost 1 base, with 17 bases between them. Germline V gives CDR1 SGHVS, CDR2 FNYEAQ. The CDR3 runs 17 residues. The DNA for the CDR3 is TGTGCCAGCAGCCCAGAAACGGGACTCATGAACACCGGGGAGCTGTTTTTT. Protein: CASSPETGLMNTGELFF.

In DNA form, the CDR3 reads TGTGCCAGCAGCTCGAACCCGGGGTGGACCGGGGAGCTGTTTTTT. This sequence encodes CASSSNPGWTGELFF. V and J are TRBV7-9 and TRBJ2-2; possible D gene TRBD2, 5 bases. Germline CDR1 reads SEHNR; CDR2 reads FQNEAQ (reference sequence). Trimming pared 4 bases from V and 5 bases from J, leaving 14 bases between. The CDR3 has 15 residues.

The chain carries TRBV6-5 and TRBJ2-1; D is ambiguous. CDR1 and CDR2 from the germline V gene are MNHEY and SVGAGI. The CDR3 has 13 residues. The V end was cut by 6 bases, the J end by 6 bases, with 12 bases between. The CDR3 region is CASSNLGFNEQFF. In DNA, the CDR3 is TGTGCCAGCAGCAACCTAGGCTTCAATGAGCAGTTCTTC.

The chain is built from TRBV28 and TRBJ2-1; TRBD2 aligns across 10 bases. CDR3 length: 16 residues. Germline V gene data show CDR1 as MDHEN and CDR2 as SYDVKM. V shed 2 bases, J shed 7 bases, and the junction held 8 bases outside the gene matches. CDR3: CASSLEEREGWNEQFF. In nucleotides, the CDR3 is TGTGCCAGCAGTTTAGAGGAGCGGGAGGGGTGGAATGAGCAGTTCTTC.

The chain recombines TRBV7-9 with TRBJ2-7; the D gene is possibly TRBD1 (6 bases). Trimming cost V 4 bases and J 2 bases, with 12 bases left between them. The germline gives CDR1 SEHNR, CDR2 FQNEAQ (reference sequence). The length of the CDR3 is 14 residues. The CDR3 DNA sequence: TGTGCCAGCAGCTCGTCCCAGGGGACCTACGAGCAGTACTTC. Translating it yields CASSSSQGTYEQYF.

This clone has only one observation. This chain joins TRBV9 and TRBJ2-1; D ambiguous. The CDR3 runs to 17 residues. V dropped 2 bases and J dropped 0 bases, with 15 bases sitting between them. Germline CDR1 SGDLS, CDR2 YYNGEE. For the CDR3, the DNA is TGTGCCAGCAGCGTTGGCGGAAGAACCCTCTCCTACAATGAGCAGTTCTTC. As protein: CASSVGGRTLSYNEQFF. Variable domain in full (rest from reference TRBV9 and TRBJ2-1): DSGVTQTPKHLITATGQRVTLRCSPRSGDLSVYWYQQSLDQGLQFLIQYYNGEERAKGNILERFSAQQFPDLHSELNLSSLELGDSALYFCASSVGGRTLSYNEQFFGPGTRLTVL.

This clone was picked up one time. The chain links TRBV10-3 to TRBJ1-2; 11 positions match TRBD1. This CDR3 region has 17 residues. CDR1 ENHRY and CDR2 SYGVKD come from the germline V gene. Trimming removed 0 bases from V and 5 bases from J; junction bases left unmatched: 8. The CDR3 loop is CAISESILGQGEYGYTF. The CDR3 DNA reads as TGTGCCATCAGTGAGTCGATCTTGGGACAGGGGGAATATGGCTACACCTTC.

The chain has TRBV2 and TRBJ2-3; 11 nucleotides match TRBD2. Trimming removed 8 bases from V and 2 bases from J; junction bases left unmatched: 9. Germline V gives CDR1 SNHLY, CDR2 FYNNEI. This CDR3 contains 16 residues. CDR3 protein: CASAPQLAGDTDTQYF. Written as DNA, the CDR3 is TGTGCCAGCGCACCCCAACTAGCGGGAGACACAGATACGCAGTATTTT.